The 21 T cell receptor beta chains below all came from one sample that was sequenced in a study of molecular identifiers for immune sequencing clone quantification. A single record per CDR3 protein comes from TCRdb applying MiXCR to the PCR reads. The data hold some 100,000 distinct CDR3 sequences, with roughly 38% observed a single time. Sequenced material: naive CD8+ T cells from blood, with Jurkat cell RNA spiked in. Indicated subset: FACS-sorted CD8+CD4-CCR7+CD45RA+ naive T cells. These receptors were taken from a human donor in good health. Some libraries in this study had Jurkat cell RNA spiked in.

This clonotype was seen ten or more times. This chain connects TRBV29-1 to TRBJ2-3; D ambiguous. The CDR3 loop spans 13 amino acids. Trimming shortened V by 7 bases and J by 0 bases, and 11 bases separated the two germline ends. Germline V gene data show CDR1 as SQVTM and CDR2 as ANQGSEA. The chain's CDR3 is CSATETSTDTQYF. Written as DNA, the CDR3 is TGCAGCGCCACTGAAACTAGCACAGATACGCAGTATTTT.

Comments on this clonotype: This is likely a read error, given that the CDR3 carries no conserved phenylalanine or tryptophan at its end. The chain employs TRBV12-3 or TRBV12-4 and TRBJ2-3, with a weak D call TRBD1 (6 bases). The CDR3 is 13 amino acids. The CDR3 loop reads CASSLVRTVTQYI. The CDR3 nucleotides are TGTGCCAGCAGTTTAGTGCGGACAGTTACGCAGTATATT.

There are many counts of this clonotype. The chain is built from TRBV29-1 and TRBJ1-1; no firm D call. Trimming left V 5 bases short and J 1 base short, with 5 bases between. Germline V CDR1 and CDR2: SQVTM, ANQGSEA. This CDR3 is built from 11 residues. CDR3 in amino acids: CSVSENTEAFF. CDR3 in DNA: TGCAGCGTTTCAGAGAACACTGAAGCTTTCTTT.

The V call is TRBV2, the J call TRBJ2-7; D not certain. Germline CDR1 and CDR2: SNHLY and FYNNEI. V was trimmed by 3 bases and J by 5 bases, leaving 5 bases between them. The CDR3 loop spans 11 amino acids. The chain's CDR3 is CASSERNEQYF. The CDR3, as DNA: TGTGCCAGCAGTGAGAGGAACGAGCAGTACTTC.

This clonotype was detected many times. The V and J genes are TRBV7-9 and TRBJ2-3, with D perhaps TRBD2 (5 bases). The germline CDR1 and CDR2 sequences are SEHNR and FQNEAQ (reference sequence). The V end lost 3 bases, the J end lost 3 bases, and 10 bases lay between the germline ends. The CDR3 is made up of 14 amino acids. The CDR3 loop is CASSFGSETDTQYF. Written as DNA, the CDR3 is TGTGCCAGCAGCTTTGGTAGCGAGACAGATACGCAGTATTTT.

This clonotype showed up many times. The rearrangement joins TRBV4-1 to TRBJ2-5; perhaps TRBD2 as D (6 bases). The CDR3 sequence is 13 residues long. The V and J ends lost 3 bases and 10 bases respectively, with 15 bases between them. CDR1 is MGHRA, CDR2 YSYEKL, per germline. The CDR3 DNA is TGCGCCAGCAGCCAGGATACCTGGGGGGACCAGTACTTC. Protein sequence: CASSQDTWGDQYF.

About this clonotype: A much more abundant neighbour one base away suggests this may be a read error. This CDR3 is CASSMSRQVRGANVLTF. The CDR3 DNA is TGTGCCAGCAGTATGTCCCGACAGGTCCGAGGGGCCAACGTCCTGACTTTC. J is TRBJ2-6 and V is TRBV27; possible D gene TRBD1, 6 bases. The V gene lost 5 bases and the J gene lost 4 bases, with 18 bases spanning the gap. Germline CDR1 is MNHEY and CDR2 is SMNVEV (reference sequence). The CDR3 runs to 17 residues.

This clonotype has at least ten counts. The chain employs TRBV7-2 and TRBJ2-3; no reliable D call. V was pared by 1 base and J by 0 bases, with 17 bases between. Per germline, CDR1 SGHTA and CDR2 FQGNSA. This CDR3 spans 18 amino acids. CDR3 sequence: CASSLVGWATGSTDTQYF. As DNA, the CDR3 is TGTGCCAGCAGCTTAGTGGGCTGGGCCACCGGGAGCACAGATACGCAGTATTTT.

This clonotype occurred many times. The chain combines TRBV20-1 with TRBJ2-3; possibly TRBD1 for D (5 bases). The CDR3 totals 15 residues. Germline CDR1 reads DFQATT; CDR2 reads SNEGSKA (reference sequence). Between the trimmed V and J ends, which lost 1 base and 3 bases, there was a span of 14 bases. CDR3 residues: CSARVTFAGTDTQYF. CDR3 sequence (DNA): TGCAGTGCTAGAGTGACCTTCGCAGGGACAGATACGCAGTATTTT.

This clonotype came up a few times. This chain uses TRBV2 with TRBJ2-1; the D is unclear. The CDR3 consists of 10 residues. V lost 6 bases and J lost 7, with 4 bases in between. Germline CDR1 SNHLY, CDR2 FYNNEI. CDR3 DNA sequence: TGTGCCAGCAGAGATAATGAGCAGTTCTTC. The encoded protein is CASRDNEQFF.

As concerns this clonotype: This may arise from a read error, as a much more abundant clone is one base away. CDR3 DNA sequence: TGTGCCAGCAACCGGGGAACCGGGGAGCTGTTATTT. It is translated as CASNRGTGELLF. The chain links TRBV28 to TRBJ2-2, with D possibly being TRBD2 (5 bases). The V gene's germline CDR1 is MDHEN and CDR2 SYDVKM. The CDR3 runs to 12 residues.

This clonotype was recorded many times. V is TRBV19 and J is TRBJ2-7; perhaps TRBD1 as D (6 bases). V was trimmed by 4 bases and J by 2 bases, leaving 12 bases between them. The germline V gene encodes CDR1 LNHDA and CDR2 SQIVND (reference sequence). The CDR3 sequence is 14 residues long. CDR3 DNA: TGTGCCAGTAGTACGACAGGTCCTACCTACGAGCAGTACTTC. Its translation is CASSTTGPTYEQYF.

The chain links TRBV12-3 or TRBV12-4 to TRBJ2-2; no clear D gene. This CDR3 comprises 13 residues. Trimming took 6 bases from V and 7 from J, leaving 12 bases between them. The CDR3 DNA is TGTGCCAGCAGCCCCGGAGTAAACGGGGAGCTGTTTTTT. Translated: CASSPGVNGELFF.

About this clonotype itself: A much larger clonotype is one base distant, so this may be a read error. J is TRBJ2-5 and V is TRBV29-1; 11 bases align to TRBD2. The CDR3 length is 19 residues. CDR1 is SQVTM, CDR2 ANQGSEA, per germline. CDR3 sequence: CSAEADGGLAGGPQETRYF. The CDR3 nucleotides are TGCAGCGCAGAAGCGGACGGAGGATTAGCGGGAGGGCCACAAGAGACCCGGTACTTC. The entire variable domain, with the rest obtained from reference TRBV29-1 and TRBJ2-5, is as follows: SAVISQKPSRDICQRGTSLTIQCQVDSQVTMMFWYRQQPGQSLTLIATANQGSEATYESGFVIDKFPISRPNLTFSTLTVSNMSPEDSSIYLCSAEADGGLAGGPQETRYFGPGTRLLVL.

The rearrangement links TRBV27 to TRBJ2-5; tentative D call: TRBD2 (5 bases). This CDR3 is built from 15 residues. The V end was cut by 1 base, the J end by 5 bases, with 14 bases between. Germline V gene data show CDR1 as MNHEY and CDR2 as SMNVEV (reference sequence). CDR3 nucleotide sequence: TGTGCCAGCAGTTTATTTGGCGGGTCCGGGGAGACCCAGTACTTC. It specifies CASSLFGGSGETQYF.

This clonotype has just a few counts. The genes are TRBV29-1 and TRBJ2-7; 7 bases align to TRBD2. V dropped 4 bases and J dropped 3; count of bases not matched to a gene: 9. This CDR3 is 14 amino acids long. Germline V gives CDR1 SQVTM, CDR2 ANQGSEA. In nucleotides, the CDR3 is TGCAGCGTTGGGGAGGGGACTAACTTCTACGAGCAGTACTTC. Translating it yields CSVGEGTNFYEQYF.

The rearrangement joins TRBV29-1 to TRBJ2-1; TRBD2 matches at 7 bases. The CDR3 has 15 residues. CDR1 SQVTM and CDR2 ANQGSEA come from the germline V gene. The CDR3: CSVRDPLCGRHEQFF. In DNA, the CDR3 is TGCAGTGTGAGGGACCCCTTATGCGGGAGACATGAGCAGTTCTTC.

In nucleotides, the CDR3 is TGTGCCAGCAGCCTAACCGGGACTAGCGGACAGCGAGACACCGGGGAGCTGTTTTTT. Translated, it gives CASSLTGTSGQRDTGELFF. The V call is TRBV9, the J call TRBJ2-2; 11 positions agree with TRBD2. Germline CDR1 and CDR2: SGDLS and YYNGEE. With V trimmed by 4 bases and J by 3 bases, 14 bases remained unmatched. The CDR3 covers 19 residues.

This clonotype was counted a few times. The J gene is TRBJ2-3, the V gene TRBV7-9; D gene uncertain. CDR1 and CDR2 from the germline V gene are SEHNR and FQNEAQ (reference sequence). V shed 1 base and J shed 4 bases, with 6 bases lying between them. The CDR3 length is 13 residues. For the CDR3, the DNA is TGTGCCAGCAGCTTAGAGGTCCCAGATACGCAGTATTTT. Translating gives CASSLEVPDTQYF.

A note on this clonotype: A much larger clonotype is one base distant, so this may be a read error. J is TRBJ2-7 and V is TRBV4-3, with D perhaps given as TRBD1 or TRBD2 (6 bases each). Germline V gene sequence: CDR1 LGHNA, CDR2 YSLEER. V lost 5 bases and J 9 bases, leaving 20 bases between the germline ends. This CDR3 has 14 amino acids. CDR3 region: CASSSVWGANGQYF. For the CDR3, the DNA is TGCGCCAGCAGCTCTGTTTGGGGGGCGAACGGGCAGTACTTC.

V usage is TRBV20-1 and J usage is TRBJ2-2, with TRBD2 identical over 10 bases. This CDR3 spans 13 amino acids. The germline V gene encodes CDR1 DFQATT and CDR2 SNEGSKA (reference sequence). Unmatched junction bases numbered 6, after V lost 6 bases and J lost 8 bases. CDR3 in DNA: TGCAGTGCCTGGGTAGCGGGAGGAGGGGAGCTGTTTTTT. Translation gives CSAWVAGGGELFF.